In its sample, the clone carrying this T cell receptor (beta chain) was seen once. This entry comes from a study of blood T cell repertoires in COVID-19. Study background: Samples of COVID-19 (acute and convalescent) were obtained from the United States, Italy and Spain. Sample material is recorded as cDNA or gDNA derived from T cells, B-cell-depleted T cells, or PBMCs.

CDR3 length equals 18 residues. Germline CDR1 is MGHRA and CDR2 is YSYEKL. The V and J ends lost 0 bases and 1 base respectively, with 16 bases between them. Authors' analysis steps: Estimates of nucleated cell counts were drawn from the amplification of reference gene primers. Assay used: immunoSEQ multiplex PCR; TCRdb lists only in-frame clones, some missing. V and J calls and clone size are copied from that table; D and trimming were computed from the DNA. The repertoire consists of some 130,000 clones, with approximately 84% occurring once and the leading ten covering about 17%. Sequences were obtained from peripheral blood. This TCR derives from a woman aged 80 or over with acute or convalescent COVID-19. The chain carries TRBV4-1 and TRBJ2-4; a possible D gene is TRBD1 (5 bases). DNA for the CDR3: TGCGCCAGCAGCCAAGATCTCCCCCAGGGCTTGGCCAAAAACATTCAGTACTTC. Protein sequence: CASSQDLPQGLAKNIQYF.